This is a list of T cell receptor beta chains from one sample in a study of beta chain features in type 1 diabetes. Sequenced by immunoSEQ multiplex PCR; TCRdb stores in-frame clones only, minus some. The sample has some 660,000 clones; 11% to 15% are singletons. The sequencing input was naive CD4+ T cells from blood. Receptor source: a man younger than 35 with type 1 diabetes. Each CDR3 is given with its conserved first and last residue. Clone size appears in some rows only: once, few, many, or a class for an expanded clone.

clone size,J gene,V gene,CDR3 protein
few,TRBJ2-3,TRBV5-1,CASSFQGEDTQYF
-,TRBJ2-7,TRBV2,CASSEGAGQKGYEQYF
few,TRBJ2-1,TRBV28,CASSYLTGNNEQFF
few,TRBJ2-7,TRBV7-9,CASSLPSSYEQYF
few,TRBJ1-1,TRBV7-9,CASSFPGQQAFF
-,TRBJ1-5,TRBV5-4,CASSLDSDQPQHF
-,TRBJ1-2,TRBV30,CAWYTRDRGGDGYTF
-,TRBJ2-6,TRBV30,CAWSVGQAGANVLTF
few,TRBJ2-1,TRBV30,CAWIPGGQLNGQFF
-,TRBJ1-1,TRBV18,CASSPRTGSFGSDAEAFF
-,TRBJ1-2,TRBV5-4,CASSPGGNPDYGYTF
-,TRBJ1-1,TRBV5-1,CASSLYTENTEAFF
few,TRBJ2-5,TRBV30,CAWSPASVYQETQYF
-,TRBJ2-7,TRBV25-1,CASSEPGTASYEQYF
-,TRBJ1-1,TRBV29-1,CSVGGLMNTEAFF
few,TRBJ2-5,TRBV7-9,CASSLALAGRQETQYF
few,TRBJ1-2,TRBV6-5,CASSYSGSGGYGYTF
few,TRBJ2-7,TRBV18,CASSPGQSYEQYF
-,TRBJ1-1,TRBV9,CASSRVATEAFF
-,TRBJ2-2,TRBV5-1,CASSFGANTGELFF
-,TRBJ2-4,TRBV7-9,CASSLSNIQYF
few,TRBJ2-7,TRBV18,CASSSDRASYEQYF
few,TRBJ2-5,TRBV14,CASRGEGYMGRETQYF
-,TRBJ1-4,TRBV7-6,CASSYVKNEKLFF
few,TRBJ2-7,TRBV21-1,CASSKVGTKKSYEQYF
-,TRBJ2-7,TRBV5-4,CASSLGASDSYEQYF
-,TRBJ2-3,TRBV5-6,CASSFVGYPTKYF
-,TRBJ1-1,TRBV5-6,CASSLLSTEAFF
-,TRBJ2-1,TRBV18,CASSRPPGNNEQFF
-,TRBJ2-3,TRBV27,CASSFYPGGSGTDTQYF
-,TRBJ2-1,TRBV7-6,CASSPGLAAYNEQFF
-,TRBJ2-7,TRBV7-9,CASSLGTSSSYEQYF
few,TRBJ2-5,TRBV25-1,CASSELGLAEETQYF
few,TRBJ2-3,TRBV29-1,CSVGRGTDTQYF
few,TRBJ2-2,TRBV29-1,CSGVGTDHTGELFF
few,TRBJ1-6,TRBV7-2,CASSTQSGQGGSPLHF
few,TRBJ2-5,TRBV4-1,CASSLGVLETQYF
-,TRBJ1-1,TRBV29-1,CSVDSVRGGEAFF
few,TRBJ2-2,TRBV5-1,CASSLLLDTGELFF
few,TRBJ2-2,TRBV4-3,CASSQGSMIPTGELFF
few,TRBJ2-2,TRBV7-9,CASSRPREWFPGELFF
few,TRBJ2-7,TRBV14,CASSGTSYEQYF
-,TRBJ1-3,TRBV7-2,CASLTGAGNTIYF
few,TRBJ2-7,TRBV19,CASSMRDPYEQYF
-,TRBJ2-3,TRBV9,CASSATSGTDTQYF
-,TRBJ1-4,TRBV7-9,CASSWTATNEKLFF
once,TRBJ2-2,TRBV4-1,CASSQLERDTGELFF
-,TRBJ1-1,TRBV25-1,CASSEYLGGTEAFF
few,TRBJ1-1,TRBV29-1,CSVELGKAFF
few,TRBJ2-1,TRBV4-2,CASSQDSIAVRNEQFF
-,TRBJ2-7,TRBV28,CASSLFRWEQYF
few,TRBJ1-4,TRBV5-1,CASRLGNEKLFF
-,TRBJ2-7,TRBV11-2,CASSINDQYEQYF
-,TRBJ2-5,TRBV9,CASSLTPAGSGKETQYF
few,TRBJ2-3,TRBV7-2,CASSPHGQGLSTQYF
-,TRBJ2-6,TRBV30,CAWRDRASGANVLTF
-,TRBJ2-5,TRBV11-1,CASSYRGLWETQYF